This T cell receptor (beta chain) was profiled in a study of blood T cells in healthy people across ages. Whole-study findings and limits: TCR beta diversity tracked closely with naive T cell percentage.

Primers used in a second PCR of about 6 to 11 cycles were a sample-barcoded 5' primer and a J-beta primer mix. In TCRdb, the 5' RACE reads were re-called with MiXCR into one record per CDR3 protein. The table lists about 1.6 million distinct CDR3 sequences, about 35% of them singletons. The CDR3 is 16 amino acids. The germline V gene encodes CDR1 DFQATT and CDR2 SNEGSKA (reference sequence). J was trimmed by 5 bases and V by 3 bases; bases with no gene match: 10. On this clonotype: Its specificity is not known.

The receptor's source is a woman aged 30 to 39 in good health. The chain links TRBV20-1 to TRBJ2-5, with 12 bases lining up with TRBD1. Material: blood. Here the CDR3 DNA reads TGCAGTGCTAGGGCTACCGGGACAGGGGGCTTGGAGACCCAGTACTTC. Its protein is CSARATGTGGLETQYF.